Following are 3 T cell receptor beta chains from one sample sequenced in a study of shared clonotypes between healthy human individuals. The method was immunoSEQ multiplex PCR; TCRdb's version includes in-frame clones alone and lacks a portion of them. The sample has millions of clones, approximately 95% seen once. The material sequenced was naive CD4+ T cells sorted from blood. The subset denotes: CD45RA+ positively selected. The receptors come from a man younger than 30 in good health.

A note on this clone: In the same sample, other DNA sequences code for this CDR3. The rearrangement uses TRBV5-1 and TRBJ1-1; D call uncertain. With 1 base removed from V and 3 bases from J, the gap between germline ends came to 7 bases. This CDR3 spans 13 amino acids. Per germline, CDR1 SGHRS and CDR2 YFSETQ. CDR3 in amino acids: CASSLRSDTEAFF. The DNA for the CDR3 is TGCGCCAGCAGCTTGAGGTCGGACACTGAAGCTTTCTTT.

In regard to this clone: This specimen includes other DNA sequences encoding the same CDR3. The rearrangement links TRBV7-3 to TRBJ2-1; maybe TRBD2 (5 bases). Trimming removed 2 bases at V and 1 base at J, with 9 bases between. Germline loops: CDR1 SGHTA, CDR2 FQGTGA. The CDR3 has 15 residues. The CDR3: CASSLDRGSYNEQFF. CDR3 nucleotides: TGTGCCAGCAGCTTAGATCGGGGATCCTACAATGAGCAGTTCTTC.

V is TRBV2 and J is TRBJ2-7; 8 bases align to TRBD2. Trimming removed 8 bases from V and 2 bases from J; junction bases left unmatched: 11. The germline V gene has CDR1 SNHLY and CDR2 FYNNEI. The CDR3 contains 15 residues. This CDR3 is CASRLMGLGPYEQYF. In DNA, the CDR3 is TGTGCCAGCCGGCTAATGGGACTAGGGCCCTACGAGCAGTACTTC.